The rows below give T cell receptor beta chains drawn from one sample of a study of neurological immune-mediated disorders. Using its own MiXCR run on the 5' RACE reads, TCRdb lists one record per CDR3 protein. Among roughly 47,000 distinct CDR3 sequences, around 4.3% were seen once, and the ten largest hold 5.7%. Specimen: PBMCs. The receptors here all came from a woman between 55 and 75 years old with multiple sclerosis. The CDR3 runs from the conserved cysteine through the conserved F or W. A D gene is named only where the DNA matches it firmly. The size entry is marked missing in some rows and otherwise reads once, few, many or a size class.

cdr3_aa cdr3_nt d_call j_call v_call clone_size
CASRGFDEQFF TGTGCCAGCAGAGGGTTTGATGAGCAATTCTTC . TRBJ2-1 TRBV6-5 .
CASSQEVALNKLFF TGTGCCAGCAGCCAAGAGGTCGCCTTGAACAAACTGTTTTTT . TRBJ1-4 TRBV3-1 many
CASSLAGLSNEKLFF TGCGCCAGCAGCTTGGCAGGGTTATCGAATGAAAAACTGTTTTTT . TRBJ1-4 TRBV5-1 many
CASSLDSVNTEAFF TGTGCCAGCAGCTTAGATTCGGTGAACACTGAAGCTTTCTTT . TRBJ1-1 TRBV11-2 many
CAGALGGTDTQYF TGTGCCGGAGCACTAGGGGGCACAGATACGCAGTATTTT . TRBJ2-3 TRBV7-2 many
CATSRVGGGSTDTQYF TGTGCCACCAGCAGAGTCGGCGGGGGCAGCACAGATACGCAGTATTTT . TRBJ2-3 TRBV15 many
CASSYEGVDTQYF TGTGCCAGCAGTTACGAGGGGGTAGATACGCAGTATTTT . TRBJ2-3 TRBV12-3/TRBV12-4 many
CASSLGRLVGVQYF TGCGCCAGCAGCCTCGGGAGACTCGTCGGGGTGCAGTATTTT . TRBJ2-3 TRBV4-1 few
CASSPRGANEKLFF TGTGCCAGCTCACCACGGGGGGCTAATGAAAAACTGTTTTTT . TRBJ1-4 TRBV18 many
CASSWGSTGELFF TGCGCCAGCAGCTGGGGATCCACCGGGGAGCTGTTTTTT . TRBJ2-2 TRBV5-1 many
CASSPRPDRRDEQYF TGTGCCAGCAGCCCGAGACCCGACAGGCGGGACGAGCAGTACTTC . TRBJ2-7 TRBV7-2 .
CAISDQGSPYF TGTGCCATCAGTGACCAGGGGTCCCCGTACTTC . TRBJ2-7 TRBV10-3 many
CASSQDLALNIQYF TGTGCCAGCAGCCAAGACTTAGCTTTAAACATTCAGTACTTC . TRBJ2-4 TRBV3-1 few
CAISLTDYGYTF TGTGCCATCAGTCTGACGGACTATGGCTACACCTTC . TRBJ1-2 TRBV10-3 many
CATSREGYEQYF TGTGCCACCAGCAGAGAGGGGTACGAGCAGTACTTC . TRBJ2-7 TRBV15 .
CAISETDLTGELFF TGTGCCATCAGTGAGACGGATCTCACCGGGGAGCTGTTTTTT . TRBJ2-2 TRBV10-3 .
CATSSAGALTGELFF TGCGCCACTAGTTCGGCGGGGGCGCTCACCGGGGAGCTGTTTTTT . TRBJ2-2 TRBV5-1 many
CASRFSGGASDEQFF TGTGCCAGCAGATTTAGCGGGGGGGCATCGGATGAGCAGTTCTTC TRBD2 TRBJ2-1 TRBV6-2/TRBV6-3 .
CASSVRPVSDGGMNTEAFF TGTGCCAGCAGCGTGAGGCCGGTTTCAGACGGGGGAATGAACACTGAAGCTTTCTTT . TRBJ1-1 TRBV9 many
CASSLARDTEAFF TGTGCCAGCAGCTTAGCCAGGGACACTGAAGCTTTCTTT . TRBJ1-1 TRBV11-1 .
CASREGTYTGELFF TGCGCCAGCAGGGAAGGGACTTACACCGGGGAGCTGTTTTTT . TRBJ2-2 TRBV10-2 many
CASRIGQGPWWNTEAFF TGTGCCAGCAGAATAGGACAGGGGCCGTGGTGGAACACTGAAGCTTTCTTT TRBD1 TRBJ1-1 TRBV6-7 .
CASSLTSGVLQETQYF TGCGCCAGCAGCTTGACTAGCGGGGTGCTACAAGAGACCCAGTACTTC TRBD2 TRBJ2-5 TRBV5-1 many
CASSQANFVGSGANVLTF TGCGCCAGCAGCCAAGCGAACTTCGTGGGCTCTGGGGCCAACGTCCTGACTTTC . TRBJ2-6 TRBV4-1 many
CSVEGLAGNNEQFF TGCAGCGTTGAGGGACTAGCGGGAAACAATGAGCAGTTCTTC TRBD2 TRBJ2-1 TRBV29-1 many
CASSVGTGDIEQYF TGTGCCAGCAGCGTGGGGACAGGGGATATCGAGCAGTACTTC TRBD1 TRBJ2-7 TRBV5-4 many
CASSMGGQGAADTQYF TGTGCCAGCAGTATGGGAGGACAGGGGGCGGCAGATACGCAGTATTTT TRBD1 TRBJ2-3 TRBV6-6 .
CASSPTGEGSEAFF TGTGCCAGCAGTCCCACCGGGGAGGGGAGTGAAGCTTTCTTT . TRBJ1-1 TRBV12-3/TRBV12-4 .
CASSRLTGITGELFF TGTGCCAGCAGCAGATTGACAGGGATCACCGGGGAGCTGTTTTTT TRBD1 TRBJ2-2 TRBV7-9 many
CSARDAGEDNQPQHF TGCAGTGCTAGAGATGCGGGGGAAGACAATCAGCCCCAGCATTTT . TRBJ1-5 TRBV20-1 many
CASSYSPGPPDTQYF TGTGCCAGCAGTTACTCGCCTGGGCCCCCCGATACGCAGTATTTT . TRBJ2-3 TRBV6-2/TRBV6-3 .
CASSFLSGFSYEQYF TGCGCCAGCAGCTTTCTGAGTGGCTTCTCCTACGAGCAGTACTTC . TRBJ2-7 TRBV5-1 few
CASSLRGRNQYF TGTGCCAGCAGTTTACGCGGTCGGAATCAGTACTTC . TRBJ2-7 TRBV12-3/TRBV12-4 .
CASRQGYIGEAFF TGTGCCAGCAGACAGGGGTATATAGGTGAAGCTTTCTTT TRBD1 TRBJ1-1 TRBV2 many
CASSRWGAEKLFF TGTGCCAGCAGCCGCTGGGGTGCCGAAAAACTGTTTTTT . TRBJ1-4 TRBV7-2 many
CAVRAVTDTQYF TGTGCCGTCCGAGCGGTCACAGATACGCAGTATTTT . TRBJ2-3 TRBV7-2 many
CASSPGTGGTEAFF TGCGCCAGCAGCCCCGGGACAGGGGGCACTGAAGCTTTCTTT TRBD1 TRBJ1-1 TRBV5-1 many
CASSSTGADTQYF TGTGCCAGCAGCTCTACCGGGGCAGATACGCAGTATTTT . TRBJ2-3 TRBV7-2 many
CSASRGGAATNEKLFF TGCAGTGCTAGCCGGGGGGGCGCAGCAACTAATGAAAAACTGTTTTTT . TRBJ1-4 TRBV20-1 few
CAISEGFRTEAFF TGTGCCATCAGTGAAGGGTTTCGTACTGAAGCTTTCTTT . TRBJ1-1 TRBV10-3 many
CSVEDGNTEAFF TGCAGTGTTGAGGACGGGAACACTGAAGCTTTCTTT . TRBJ1-1 TRBV20-1 few
CAISAGGRSTEAFF TGTGCCATCAGTGCGGGGGGGAGAAGCACTGAAGCTTTCTTT . TRBJ1-1 TRBV10-3 .
CASSQSSGGARETQYF TGTGCCAGCAGCCAATCTAGCGGGGGGGCCCGCGAGACCCAGTACTTC TRBD2 TRBJ2-5 TRBV3-1 many
CSARSPGGAGYTGELFF TGCAGTGCTAGATCCCCGGGGGGAGCGGGGTACACCGGGGAGCTGTTTTTT TRBD2 TRBJ2-2 TRBV20-1 many
CASSLTGKETQYF TGTGCCAGCAGCCTTACAGGGAAAGAGACCCAGTACTTC . TRBJ2-5 TRBV3-1 many
CSARPDRGKEKLFF TGCAGTGCTAGACCTGACAGGGGAAAGGAAAAACTGTTTTTT TRBD1 TRBJ1-4 TRBV20-1 .